A selection of T cell receptor beta chains follows, all from one sample in a study of human T cells and chemical hapten exposure. One entry per CDR3 protein results from TCRdb running MiXCR on the RACE reads. Of 75,000 to 95,000 distinct CDR3 sequences listed, approximately 12% were seen once; the top ten hold roughly 3.6%. This specimen consisted of whole blood, obtained in connection with sensitization to the hapten diphenylcyclopropenone (DPC). Receptors were obtained from a woman aged 60-75 years with alopecia areata. Some clones in this sample may be carry-over from other donors' samples. Each CDR3 is given with its conserved first and last residue. The order of the fields is clone size, J gene, D gene, V gene, CDR3 protein, CDR3 DNA. The D gene is left open where the match is weak. Size tells how often a clone was seen (once, few, many) or the class of an expanded clone, and some rows leave it out.

>few|TRBJ1-5|TRBD1|TRBV6-1
CASSRDRGPIGNQPQHF
TGTGCCAGCAGCCGGGACAGGGGGCCGATAGGCAATCAGCCCCAGCATTTT
>.|TRBJ2-1|.|TRBV30
CAWLGGQGNEQFF
TGTGCCTGGTTGGGGGGCCAGGGCAATGAGCAGTTCTTC
>many|TRBJ2-2|.|TRBV7-8
CASSLRQTGELFF
TGTGCCAGCAGTCTAAGACAGACCGGGGAGCTGTTTTTT
>few|TRBJ1-2|.|TRBV27
CASGGLPLGYTF
TGTGCCAGCGGGGGGTTACCTCTGGGCTACACCTTC
>.|TRBJ2-5|.|TRBV7-9
CASSPWPPQETQYF
TGTGCCAGCAGCCCCTGGCCTCCTCAAGAGACCCAGTACTTC
>.|TRBJ2-2|.|TRBV7-3
CASSLTGMLFF
TGTGCCAGCAGCTTAACTGGCATGCTGTTTTTT
>many|TRBJ1-1|.|TRBV12-3/TRBV12-4
CASSLNRASEAFF
TGTGCCAGCAGCCTCAACAGGGCCTCTGAAGCTTTCTTT
>few|TRBJ2-2|.|TRBV7-9
CASSPDLSHAGELFF
TGTGCCAGCAGCCCGGACCTATCCCACGCCGGGGAGCTGTTTTTT
>many|TRBJ1-5|.|TRBV3-1
CASSQDYGPNQPQHF
TGTGCCAGCAGCCAAGATTACGGTCCCAATCAGCCCCAGCATTTT
>many|TRBJ2-3|.|TRBV7-3
CASSLTGFARTDTQYF
TGTGCCAGCAGCTTAACGGGGTTCGCCCGCACAGATACGCAGTATTTT
>.|TRBJ1-2|.|TRBV29-1
CSVGRGHAAYGYTF
TGCAGCGTTGGAAGAGGACACGCTGCCTATGGCTACACCTTC
>many|TRBJ2-1|TRBD1|TRBV7-3
CASSLDRGSDEQFF
TGTGCCAGCAGCTTGGACAGGGGGTCGGATGAGCAGTTCTTC
>.|TRBJ1-4|.|TRBV10-3
CAISESSRANEKLFF
TGTGCCATCAGTGAGTCATCGAGGGCTAATGAAAAACTGTTTTTT
>many|TRBJ1-5|TRBD1|TRBV18
CASSPTPGQGVWPQHF
TGTGCCAGCTCACCAACTCCGGGACAGGGCGTTTGGCCCCAGCATTTT
>many|TRBJ1-1|.|TRBV4-1
CASSQGGGMNTEAFF
TGCGCCAGCAGCCAAGGGGGAGGAATGAACACTGAAGCTTTCTTT
>once|TRBJ2-7|.|TRBV7-2
CASSFFGPTYEQYF
TGTGCCAGCAGCTTCTTCGGACCCACCTACGAGCAGTACTTC
>many|TRBJ2-7|.|TRBV29-1
CSVRTSFYEQYF
TGCAGCGTTCGGACCAGTTTCTACGAGCAGTACTTC
>many|TRBJ2-1|.|TRBV18
CASSPTGYNEQFF
TGTGCCAGCTCACCAACAGGGTACAATGAGCAGTTCTTC
>many|TRBJ2-5|.|TRBV9
CASSRSAQETQYF
TGTGCCAGCAGCAGGAGTGCCCAAGAGACCCAGTACTTC
>few|TRBJ1-1|TRBD1|TRBV29-1
CSPQGVSDEAFF
TGCAGCCCTCAGGGGGTTTCAGATGAAGCTTTCTTT
>few|TRBJ1-4|.|TRBV20-1
CSAYRDAGSEKLFF
TGCAGTGCTTACCGGGACGCCGGGAGTGAAAAACTGTTTTTT
>many|TRBJ1-1|.|TRBV18
CASSPILNTEAFF
TGTGCCAGCTCACCAATTCTGAACACTGAAGCTTTCTTT